This T cell receptor (beta chain) stems from a study of regulatory T cells in long-lasting Graves disease. For the study at large: In persistent Graves' disease, antithyroid drugs had been taken for over 5 years and TSH receptor antibodies stayed positive. Study conclusions and caveats: New patients shared fewer public clonotypes (roughly 1,000) than persistent patients did (over 2,500).

CDR3 length: 15 amino acids. Germline CDR1 is SGHRS and CDR2 is YFSETQ. V lost 0 bases to trimming and J lost 2 bases, with 12 bases between them. In its sample, this clonotype was seen many times. The antigen is not known. This sample's time point: persistent/refractory GD, antithyroid drugs over 5 years with positive TRAb. PBMC RNA was the source of the TCR library. Staff took around 9 milliliters of peripheral blood and put it into EDTA tubes. In building TCR beta libraries, iRepertoire HTBI primers were used together with Arm-PCR of CDR3 regions. Original processing methods: Identification across samples found about 65 TRBV and some 15 TRBJ segments. TCRdb reanalysed the multiplex PCR reads using MiXCR and keeps one entry per CDR3 protein. TCRdb's processing, not the study's, gives the V and J calls here. The sample comprises roughly 430,000 distinct CDR3 sequences, around a fifth of which are singletons, and approximately 14% rests with the top ten.

The V call is TRBV5-1, the J call TRBJ2-7; no firm D call. The clonotype originates from a female donor with Graves disease. The starting material was peripheral blood mononuclear cells (PBMCs), obtained when the disease was refractory, from a patient treated with antithyroid drugs. CDR3 DNA sequence: TGCGCCAGCAGCTTGGGTCACGGATCAACCTACGAGCAGTACTTC. Its translation: CASSLGHGSTYEQYF.